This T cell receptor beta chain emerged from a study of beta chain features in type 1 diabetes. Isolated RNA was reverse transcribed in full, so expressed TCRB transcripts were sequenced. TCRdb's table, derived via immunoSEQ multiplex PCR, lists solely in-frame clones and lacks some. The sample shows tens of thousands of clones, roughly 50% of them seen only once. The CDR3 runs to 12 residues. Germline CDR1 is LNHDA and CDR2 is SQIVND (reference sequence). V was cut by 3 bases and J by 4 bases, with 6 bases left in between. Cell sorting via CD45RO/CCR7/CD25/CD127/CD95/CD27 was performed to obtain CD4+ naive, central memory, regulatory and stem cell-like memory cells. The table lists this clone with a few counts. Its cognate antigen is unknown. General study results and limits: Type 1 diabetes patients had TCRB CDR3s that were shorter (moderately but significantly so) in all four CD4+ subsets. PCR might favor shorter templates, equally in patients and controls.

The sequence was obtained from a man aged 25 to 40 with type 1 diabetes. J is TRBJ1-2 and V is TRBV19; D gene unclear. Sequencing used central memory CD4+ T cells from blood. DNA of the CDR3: TGTGCCAGTAGTATCACCGGCTATGGCTACACCTTC. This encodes CASSITGYGYTF.